The entry that follows covers one TCR beta chain sequence. This clone's antigen is unknown. Nothing much larger sits one base from this clone, and base qualities are not available. The time point label of this sample denotes: about 28 days (+/-7) after the second vaccine dose. AZD1222 recipients given second doses at about 4 weeks or at about 12 weeks were pooled, since spike-specific TCR depth and breadth were not found to differ between the two schedules. Vaccinee samples were obtained from the UK trials COV001 and COV002, which included a single-blind randomized controlled phase 2/3 trial of AZD1222 (ChAdOx1 nCoV-19) in healthy adults. For TCRbeta chain sequencing, PBMC samples were collected from trial participants at day 0 and at day 28 after the second dose. The CDR3 regions of human TCRbeta chains were subjected to immunosequencing. As for the authors' bioinformatics: TCRs in the repertoires were compared against a reference library of SARS-CoV-2-specific TCRs that had been generated with the MIRA antigen-specificity platform. Breadth was defined as the fraction of unique TCRs that were SARS-CoV-2-associated, and depth was defined as the fraction of total T cells that were SARS-CoV-2-associated. Using the MIRA data, each spike-specific TCR was mapped to the spike region that the TCR reacts to and placed in a CD4 or CD8 class. Log10-transformed breadth and depth values were compared by one-way ANOVA with Sidak's multiple comparisons tests. In its TCRdb copy, this immuneACCESS table keeps in-frame sequences only and misses some clones. Where compared with another copy, unresolved V genes explain less than half of these, and the others have no known cause. For V, J and clone size, that table is used; D and trimming come from the DNA. The sample table lists approximately 42,000 clones, about 91% of them with a count of one. In total, the top ten clones hold 20% to 25% of the sample.

The data belong to a study of T cell responses to AZD1222 COVID-19 vaccine (TCRdb year 2021). For context, the study as a whole: TCR sequencing covered 233 trial participants: 200 to 210 given two doses of AZD1222 and 26 given two doses of MenACWY control vaccine. Trial participants were enrolled by age into subgroups of 18-55, 56-69 and 70-plus years, and about 150, 27 and 61 TCR-sequenced participants, respectively, were included in these subgroups. The research as a whole found: Because no day 14 peak-response samples were available, repertoires were characterized only after the peak T cell response. Conclusions about previously exposed vaccinees were limited because only 5 or 6 AZD1222 recipients were SARS-CoV-2 seropositive at baseline. Vaccine-associated CD4 TCRs spanned the whole spike protein, with dominant responses in regions 160-218 and 743-854. Participants were mostly white British, with more females than males. The authors suggested clonal diversity may have been underestimated. A significant rise in spike-specific TCR breadth and depth was observed after two AZD1222 doses relative to day 0 and relative to MenACWY recipients. The 56-69-year group was small, and its depth increase did not reach significance, likely because of low power. Reportedly, close to half of the unique spike-specific TCRs recognized epitopes lying outside the regions that are mutated in the B.1.351 and B.1.1.7 variants.

The sequencing here drew on peripheral blood, taken 28 days after the second AZD1222 dose. This receptor was identified in an adult who received the AZD1222 COVID-19 vaccine.

The nucleotides are TGTGCCACCAGCCCTAACCGGGGGGTCAGCACAGATACGCAGTATTTT. It codes for CATSPNRGVSTDTQYF. Recombination linked TRBV15 to TRBJ2-3; 7 bases in the middle match TRBD2. Per the germline V gene (reference sequence), LNHNV is the CDR1 and YYDKDF is the CDR2. The CDR3, from cysteine to phenylalanine, totals 16 residues. Only the CDR3 portion is preserved as DNA: 48 bases, with reading frame beginning at the first base. Compared with germline, V lacks 5 bases and J lacks 0 bases; bases without a gene match: 8. Where the CDR3 stops, the reference TRBV15 and TRBJ2-3 genes take over; the full variable domain is DAMVIQNPRYQVTQFGKPVTLSCSQTLNHNVMYWYQQKSSQAPKLLFHYYDKDFNNEADTPDNFQSRRPNTSFCFLDIRSPGLGDTAMYLCATSPNRGVSTDTQYFGPGTRLTVL.